The 2 T cell receptor beta chains below all came from one sample that was sequenced in a study of blood T cell repertoires in COVID-19. Generated by immunoSEQ multiplex PCR, the TCRdb table keeps only in-frame clones and is missing some. This table holds about 160,000 clones, over 80% found once. The sequenced material came from peripheral blood. The receptors were gathered from a man aged 25-45 years with COVID-19, enrolled during active disease.

The chain couples TRBV30 to TRBJ2-2; D unclear. V was clipped by 0 bases and J by 1 base, with 3 bases between them. Germline CDR1 reads GTSNPN; CDR2 reads SVGIG (reference sequence). CDR3 size: 13 residues. CDR3 sequence (DNA): TGTGCCTGGAGTGTACTGAACACCGGGGAGCTGTTTTTT. Its translation: CAWSVLNTGELFF.

The V gene is TRBV29-1, the J gene TRBJ2-3, with 9 bases aligning to TRBD1. Losses at the gene ends were 6 bases for V and 2 bases for J; bases not matched to a gene: 6. Germline-derived CDR1 and CDR2 are SQVTM and ANQGSEA. The CDR3 runs 14 residues. The CDR3 sequence is CSVAGTGPTDTQYF. CDR3 DNA sequence: TGCAGCGTAGCGGGGACAGGGCCCACAGATACGCAGTATTTT.